The present TCR beta chain was sequenced within a study of cytomegalovirus exposure and HLA in healthy donors. As regards this clone: As yet, its antigen is unknown.

PCR amplification relied on 60 Vbeta primers (plus 13 Jbeta primers). Study processing details: Unique TCR beta chains numbered 80 million to 95 million in a later analysis, with around 12 million shared. Sequencing used immunoSEQ multiplex PCR; TCRdb keeps in-frame clones, though not all of them. For V, J and clone size, that table is used; D and trimming come from the DNA. This sample's table reports 35,000 to 50,000 clones. Study-wide results and caveats: By a later analysis, the bulk of CMV-associated TCR beta chains appeared HLA-restricted.

The sequence was obtained from a woman aged 30 to 39 in good health and CMV-seropositive. Sequenced material: PBMCs.

The CDR3 here is CASTPRAGYGLNSPLHF. CDR3 sequence (DNA): TGTGCCAGCACTCCTCGGGCAGGGTATGGCCTTAATTCACCCCTCCACTTT. The chain joins TRBV2 to TRBJ1-6; TRBD1 is a possible D gene (5 bases). The CDR3 sequence is 17 residues long. The V end was cut by 7 bases, the J end by 6 bases, with 22 bases between. In germline, CDR1 is SNHLY, CDR2 FYNNEI.